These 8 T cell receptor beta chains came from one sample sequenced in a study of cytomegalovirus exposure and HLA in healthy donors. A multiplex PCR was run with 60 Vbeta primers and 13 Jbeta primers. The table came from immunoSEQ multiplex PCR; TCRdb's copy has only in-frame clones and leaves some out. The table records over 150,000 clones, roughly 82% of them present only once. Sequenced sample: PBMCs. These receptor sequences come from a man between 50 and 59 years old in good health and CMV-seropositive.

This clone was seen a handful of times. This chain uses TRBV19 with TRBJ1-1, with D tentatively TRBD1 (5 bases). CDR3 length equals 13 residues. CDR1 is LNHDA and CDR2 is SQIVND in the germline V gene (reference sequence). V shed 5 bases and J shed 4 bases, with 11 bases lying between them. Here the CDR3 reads CASSYGAGTEAFF. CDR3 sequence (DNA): TGTGCCAGTAGTTATGGGGCTGGCACTGAAGCTTTCTTT.

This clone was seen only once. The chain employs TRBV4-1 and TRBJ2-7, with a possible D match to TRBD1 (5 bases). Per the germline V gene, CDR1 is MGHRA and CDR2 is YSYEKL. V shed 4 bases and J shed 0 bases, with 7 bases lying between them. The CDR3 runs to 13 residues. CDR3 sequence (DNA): TGCGCCAGCAGCCGACAGTACTCCTACGAGCAGTACTTC. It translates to CASSRQYSYEQYF.

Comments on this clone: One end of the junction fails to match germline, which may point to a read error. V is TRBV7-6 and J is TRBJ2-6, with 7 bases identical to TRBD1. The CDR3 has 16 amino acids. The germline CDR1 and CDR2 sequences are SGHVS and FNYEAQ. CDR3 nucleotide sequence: TGTGCCAACAGCCCAACAGGGGTGAGCGGGGCCAACGTCCTGACTTTC. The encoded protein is CANSPTGVSGANVLTF.

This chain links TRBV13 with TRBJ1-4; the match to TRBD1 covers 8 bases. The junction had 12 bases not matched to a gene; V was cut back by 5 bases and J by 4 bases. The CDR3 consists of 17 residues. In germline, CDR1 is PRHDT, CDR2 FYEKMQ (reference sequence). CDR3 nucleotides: TGTGCCAGCAGCCCAGGACAGGGTAGGCATGGTAATGAAAAACTGTTTTTT. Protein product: CASSPGQGRHGNEKLFF.

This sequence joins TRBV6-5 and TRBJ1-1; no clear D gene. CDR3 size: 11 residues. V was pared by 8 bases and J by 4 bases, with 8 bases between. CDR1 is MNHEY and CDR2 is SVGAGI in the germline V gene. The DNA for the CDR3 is TGTGCCAGCGTACGGGGCACTGAAGCTTTCTTT. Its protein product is CASVRGTEAFF.

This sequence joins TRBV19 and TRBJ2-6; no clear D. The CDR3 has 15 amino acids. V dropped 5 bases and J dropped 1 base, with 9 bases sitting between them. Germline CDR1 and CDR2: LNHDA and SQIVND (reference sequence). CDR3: CASSFPYSGANVLTF. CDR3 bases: TGTGCCAGTAGTTTTCCTTATTCTGGGGCCAACGTCCTGACTTTC.

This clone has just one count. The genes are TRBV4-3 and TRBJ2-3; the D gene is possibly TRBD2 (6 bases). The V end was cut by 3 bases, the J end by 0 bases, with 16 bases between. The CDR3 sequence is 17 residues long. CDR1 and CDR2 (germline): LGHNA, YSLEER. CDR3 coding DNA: TGCGCCAGCAGCCAGACTTCGGGAGAACCTAGCACAGATACGCAGTATTTT. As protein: CASSQTSGEPSTDTQYF.

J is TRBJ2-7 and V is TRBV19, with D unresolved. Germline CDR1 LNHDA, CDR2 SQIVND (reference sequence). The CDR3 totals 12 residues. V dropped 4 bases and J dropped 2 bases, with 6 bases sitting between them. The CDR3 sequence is CASSSVPYEQYF. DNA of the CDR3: TGTGCCAGTAGTAGCGTGCCCTACGAGCAGTACTTC.